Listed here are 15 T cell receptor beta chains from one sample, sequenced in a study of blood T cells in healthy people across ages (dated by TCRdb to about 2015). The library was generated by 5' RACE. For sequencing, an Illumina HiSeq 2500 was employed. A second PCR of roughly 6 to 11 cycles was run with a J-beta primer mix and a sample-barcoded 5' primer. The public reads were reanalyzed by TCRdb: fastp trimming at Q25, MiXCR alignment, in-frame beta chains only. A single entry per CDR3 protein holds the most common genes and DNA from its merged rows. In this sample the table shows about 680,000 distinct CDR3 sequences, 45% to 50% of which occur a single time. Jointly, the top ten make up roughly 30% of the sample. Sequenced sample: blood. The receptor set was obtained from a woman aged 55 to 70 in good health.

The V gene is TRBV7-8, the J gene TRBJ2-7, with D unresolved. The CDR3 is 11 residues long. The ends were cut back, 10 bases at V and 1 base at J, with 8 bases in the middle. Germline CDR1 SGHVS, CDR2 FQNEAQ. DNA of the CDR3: TGTGCCATTGTCGTGTCCTACGAGCAGTACTTC. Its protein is CAIVVSYEQYF.

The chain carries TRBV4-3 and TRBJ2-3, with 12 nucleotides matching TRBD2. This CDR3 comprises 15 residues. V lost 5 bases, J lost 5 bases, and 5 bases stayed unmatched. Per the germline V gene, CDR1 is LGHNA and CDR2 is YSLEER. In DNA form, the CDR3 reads TGCGCCAGCAGCGCAGTGGGACTAGCGGGAGATACGCAGTATTTT. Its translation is CASSAVGLAGDTQYF.

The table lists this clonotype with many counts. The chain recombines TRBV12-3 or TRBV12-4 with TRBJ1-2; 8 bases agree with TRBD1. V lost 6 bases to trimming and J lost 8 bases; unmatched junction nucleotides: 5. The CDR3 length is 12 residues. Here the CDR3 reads CASSVGQDGYTF. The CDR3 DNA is TGTGCCAGCAGCGTGGGACAGGACGGCTACACCTTC.

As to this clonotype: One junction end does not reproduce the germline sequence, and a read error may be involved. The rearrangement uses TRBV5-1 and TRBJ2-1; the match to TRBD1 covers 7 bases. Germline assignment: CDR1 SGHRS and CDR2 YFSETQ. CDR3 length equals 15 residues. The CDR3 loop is CTSSTGQSSNNEQFF. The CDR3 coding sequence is TGCACCAGCAGCACGGGACAGAGCTCGAACAATGAGCAGTTCTTC.

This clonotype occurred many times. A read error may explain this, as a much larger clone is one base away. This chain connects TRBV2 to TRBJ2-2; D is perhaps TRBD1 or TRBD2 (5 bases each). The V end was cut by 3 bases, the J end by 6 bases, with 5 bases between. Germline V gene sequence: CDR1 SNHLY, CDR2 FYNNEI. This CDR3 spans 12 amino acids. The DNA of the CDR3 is TGTGCCAGCAGTGAGGGGGCCGGGGAGCTGTTTTTT. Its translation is CASSEGAGELFF. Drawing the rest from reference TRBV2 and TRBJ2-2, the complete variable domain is EPEVTQTPSHQVTQMGQEVILRCVPISNHLYFYWYRQILGQKVEFLVSFYNNEISEKSEIFDDQFSVERPDGSNFTLKIRSTKLEDSAMYFCASSEGAGELFFGEGSRLTVL.

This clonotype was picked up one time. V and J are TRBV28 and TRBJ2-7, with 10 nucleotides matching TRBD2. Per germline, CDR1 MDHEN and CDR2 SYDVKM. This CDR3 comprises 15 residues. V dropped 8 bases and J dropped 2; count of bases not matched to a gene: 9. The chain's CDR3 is CASGSGTSDTYEQYF. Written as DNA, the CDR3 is TGTGCCAGCGGTTCCGGGACTAGCGACACCTACGAGCAGTACTTC.

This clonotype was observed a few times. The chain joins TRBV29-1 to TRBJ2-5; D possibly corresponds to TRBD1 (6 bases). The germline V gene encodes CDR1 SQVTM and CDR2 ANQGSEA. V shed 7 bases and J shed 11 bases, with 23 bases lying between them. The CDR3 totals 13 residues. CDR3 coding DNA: TGCAGCGCTCTGAGCGAAACGTCAAGGGGGCAGTACTTC. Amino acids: CSALSETSRGQYF.

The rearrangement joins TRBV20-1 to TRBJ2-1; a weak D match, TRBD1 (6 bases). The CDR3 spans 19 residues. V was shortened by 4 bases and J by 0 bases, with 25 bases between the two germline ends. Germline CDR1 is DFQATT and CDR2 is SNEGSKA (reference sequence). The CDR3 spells CSAIPFGQLSDSSYNEQFF. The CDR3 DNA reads TGCAGTGCTATCCCCTTCGGACAGCTCAGCGACAGCTCCTACAATGAGCAGTTCTTC.

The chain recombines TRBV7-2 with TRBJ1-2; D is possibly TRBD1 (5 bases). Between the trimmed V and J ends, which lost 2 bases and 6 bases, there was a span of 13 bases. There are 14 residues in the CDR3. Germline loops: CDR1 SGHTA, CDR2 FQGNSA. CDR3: CASSLRGSTDGYTF. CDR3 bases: TGTGCCAGCAGCTTACGGGGGTCAACGGATGGCTACACCTTC.

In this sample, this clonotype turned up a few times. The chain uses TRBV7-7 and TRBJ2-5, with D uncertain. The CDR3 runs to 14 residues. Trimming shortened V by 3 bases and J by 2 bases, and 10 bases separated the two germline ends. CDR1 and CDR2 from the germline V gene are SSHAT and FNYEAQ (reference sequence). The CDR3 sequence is CASSFRAEQETQYF. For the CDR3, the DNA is TGTGCCAGCAGCTTCCGGGCCGAGCAAGAGACCCAGTACTTC.

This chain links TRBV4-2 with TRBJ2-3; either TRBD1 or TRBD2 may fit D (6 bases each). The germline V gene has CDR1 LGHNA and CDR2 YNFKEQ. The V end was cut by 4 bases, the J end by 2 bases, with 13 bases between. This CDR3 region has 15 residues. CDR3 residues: CASSRGDTNTDTQYF. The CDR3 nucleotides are TGTGCCAGCAGCCGCGGGGACACTAACACAGATACGCAGTATTTT.

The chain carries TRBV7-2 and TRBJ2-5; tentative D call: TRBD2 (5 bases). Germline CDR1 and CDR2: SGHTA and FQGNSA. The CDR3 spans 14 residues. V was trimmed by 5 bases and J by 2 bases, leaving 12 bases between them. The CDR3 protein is CASSRRGLQETQYF. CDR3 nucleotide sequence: TGTGCCAGCAGCCGTCGTGGACTTCAAGAGACCCAGTACTTC.

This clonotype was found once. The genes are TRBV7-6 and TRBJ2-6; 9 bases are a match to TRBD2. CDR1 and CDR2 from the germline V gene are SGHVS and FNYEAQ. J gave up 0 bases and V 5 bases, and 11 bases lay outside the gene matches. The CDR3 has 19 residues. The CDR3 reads CASSPLRAGGHSGANVLTF. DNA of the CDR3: TGTGCCAGCAGCCCCTTAAGAGCGGGAGGCCACTCTGGGGCCAACGTCCTGACTTTC.

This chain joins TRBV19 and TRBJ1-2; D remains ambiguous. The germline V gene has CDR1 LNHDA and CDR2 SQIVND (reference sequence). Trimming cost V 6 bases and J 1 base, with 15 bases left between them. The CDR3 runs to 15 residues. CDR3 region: CASRIPTSGNYGYTF. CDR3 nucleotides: TGTGCCAGTAGGATCCCAACATCGGGTAACTATGGCTACACCTTC. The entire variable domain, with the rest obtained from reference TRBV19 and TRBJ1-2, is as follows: DGGITQSPKYLFRKEGQNVTLSCEQNLNHDAMYWYRQDPGQGLRLIYYSQIVNDFQKGDIAEGYSVSREKKESFPLTVTSAQKNPTAFYLCASRIPTSGNYGYTFGSGTRLTVV.

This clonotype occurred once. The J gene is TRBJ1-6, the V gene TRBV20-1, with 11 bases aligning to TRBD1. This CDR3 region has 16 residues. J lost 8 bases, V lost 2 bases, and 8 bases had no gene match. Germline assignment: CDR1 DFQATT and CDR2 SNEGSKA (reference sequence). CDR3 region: CSARPLDRGRDSPLHF. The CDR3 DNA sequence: TGCAGTGCTAGACCCCTGGACAGGGGGCGGGATTCACCCCTCCACTTT.